Below, one T cell receptor beta chain is given with its context. This sample was included in a study of blood T cell repertoires in COVID-19. Study details: From the United States, Italy and Spain came samples of acute and convalescent COVID-19. T cells, B-cell-depleted T cells, or PBMCs provided the cDNA or gDNA that served as material.

Per the authors' pipeline: Researchers report that nucleated cell counts were estimated from reference gene primer amplification. Repertoires were generated with immunoSEQ multiplex PCR, while TCRdb's copy carries only in-frame clones and drops some. Clone size and V and J calls were adopted from that table, with D and trimming inferred from the DNA. The sample holds around 180,000 clones, roughly 85% seen once. Sequencing was carried out using peripheral blood. The TCR sequence derives from a man aged 60-69 years with acute or convalescent COVID-19.

Here the CDR3 reads CASSQDFGTSGFAKNIQYF. Here the CDR3 DNA reads TGTGCCAGCAGCCAAGATTTTGGGACTAGCGGGTTCGCCAAAAACATTCAGTACTTC. The chain couples TRBV14 to TRBJ2-4, with TRBD2 matching over 12 bases. V shed 0 bases, J shed 1 base, and the junction held 7 bases outside the gene matches. The CDR3 sequence is 19 residues long. Germline V lookup: CDR1 SGHDN, CDR2 FVKESK.